This T cell receptor beta chain is from a study of T-cell memory formation after mild COVID-19. Study details: Across donors, TCR clusters were largely donor specific. General study findings and limits: CD4+ contracting clones were found mainly in CM and EM, and CD8+ ones in EMRA.

cDNA libraries for TCR alpha and TCR beta, carrying sample barcodes and UMIs, came from 5'RACE with constant-segment primers. TCRdb re-called the 5' RACE reads through MiXCR, storing one row per CDR3 protein. The repertoire holds about 350,000 distinct CDR3 sequences, with around 13% as singletons. This clonotype has more than one count but fewer than ten. The antigen is undetermined. CDR3 length: 14 residues. From germline, CDR1 is SQVTM and CDR2 ANQGSEA. V gave up 4 bases and J gave up 5 bases; unmatched junction bases: 10. The TCR sequence derives from a young man who had mild COVID-19 (a few samples of this study predate the infection). Cell type and time point are not known. The V call is TRBV29-1, the J call TRBJ2-5; 7 nucleotides agree with TRBD2. The sample was PBMCs or a T cell subset sorted from them (not recorded which). The CDR3 reads CSVASGGGSETQYF. CDR3 coding DNA: TGCAGCGTTGCCTCTGGGGGGGGTTCGGAGACCCAGTACTTC.